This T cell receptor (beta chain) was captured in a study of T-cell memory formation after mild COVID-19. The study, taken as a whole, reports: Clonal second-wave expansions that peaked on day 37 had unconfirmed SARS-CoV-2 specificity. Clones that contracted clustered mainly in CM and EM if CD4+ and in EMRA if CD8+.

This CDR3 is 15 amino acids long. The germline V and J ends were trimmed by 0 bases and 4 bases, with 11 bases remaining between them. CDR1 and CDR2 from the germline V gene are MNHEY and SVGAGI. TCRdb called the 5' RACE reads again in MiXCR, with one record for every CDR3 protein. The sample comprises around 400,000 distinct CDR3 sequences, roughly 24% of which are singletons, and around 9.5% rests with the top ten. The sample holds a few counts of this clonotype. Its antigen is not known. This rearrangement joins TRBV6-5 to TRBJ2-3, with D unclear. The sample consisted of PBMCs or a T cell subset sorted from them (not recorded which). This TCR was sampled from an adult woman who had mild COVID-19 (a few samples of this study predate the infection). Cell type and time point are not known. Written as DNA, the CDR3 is TGTGCCAGCAGTTACTCGACCGATTCGGCAGATACGCAGTATTTT. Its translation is CASSYSTDSADTQYF.